The clone carrying this T cell receptor (beta chain) was seen at least ten times. The data stem from a study of T cell repertoires in cytomegalovirus infection. Germline assignment: CDR1 SGHAT and CDR2 FQNNGV. The CDR3 is made up of 16 amino acids. The V end was cut by 5 bases, the J end by 13 bases, with 29 bases between. TCRdb re-analysed the reads in MiXCR, keeping a single row per CDR3 protein. The sample yields 200,000 to 300,000 distinct CDR3 sequences, approximately 10% seen once. Sample: PBMCs. This chain links TRBV11-2 with TRBJ1-2, with D perhaps TRBD1 (5 bases). This TCR was sampled from a human donor in good health (CMV status not recorded). Some clones in this sample may be carry-over from other donors' samples. The CDR3, as DNA: TGTGCCAGCAGCCTCGGAGGGGCGGCGGCCATTCAAGGTGGCACCTTC. Its translation is CASSLGGAAAIQGGTF.